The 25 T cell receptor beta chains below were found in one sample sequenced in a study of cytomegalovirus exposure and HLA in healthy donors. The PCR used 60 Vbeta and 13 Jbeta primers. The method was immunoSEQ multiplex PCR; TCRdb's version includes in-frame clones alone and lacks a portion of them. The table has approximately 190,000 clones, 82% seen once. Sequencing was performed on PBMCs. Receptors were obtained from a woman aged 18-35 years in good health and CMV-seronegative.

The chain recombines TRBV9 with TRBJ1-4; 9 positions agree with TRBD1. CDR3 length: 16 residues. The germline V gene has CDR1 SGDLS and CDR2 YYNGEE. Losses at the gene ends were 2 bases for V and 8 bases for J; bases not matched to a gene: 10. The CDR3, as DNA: TGTGCCAGCAGCGTCTCCGCCGGGACAGGGATGGAAAAACTGTTTTTT. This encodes CASSVSAGTGMEKLFF.

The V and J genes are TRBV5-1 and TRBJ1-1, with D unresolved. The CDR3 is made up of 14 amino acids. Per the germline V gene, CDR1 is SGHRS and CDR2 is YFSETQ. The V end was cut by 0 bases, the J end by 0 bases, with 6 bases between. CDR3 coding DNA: TGCGCCAGCAGCTTGGGGCAGATGAACACTGAAGCTTTCTTT. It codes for CASSLGQMNTEAFF.

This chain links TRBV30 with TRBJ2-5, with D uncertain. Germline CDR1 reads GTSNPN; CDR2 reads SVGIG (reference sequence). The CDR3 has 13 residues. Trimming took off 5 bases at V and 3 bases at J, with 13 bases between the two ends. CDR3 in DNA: TGTGCCTGGGAGACGAGGCCCGAAGAGACCCAGTACTTC. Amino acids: CAWETRPEETQYF.

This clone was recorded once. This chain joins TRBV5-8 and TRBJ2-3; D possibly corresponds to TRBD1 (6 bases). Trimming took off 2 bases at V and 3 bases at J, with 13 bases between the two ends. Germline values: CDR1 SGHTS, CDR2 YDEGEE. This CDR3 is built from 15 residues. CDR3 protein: CASSLRTDSTDTQYF. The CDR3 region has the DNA TGTGCCAGCAGCTTAAGGACAGATTCAACAGATACGCAGTATTTT.

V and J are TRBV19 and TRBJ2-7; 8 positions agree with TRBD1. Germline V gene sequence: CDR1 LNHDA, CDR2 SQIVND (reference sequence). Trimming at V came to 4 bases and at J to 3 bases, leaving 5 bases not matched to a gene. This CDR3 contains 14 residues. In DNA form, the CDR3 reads TGTGCCAGTAGTAGGACAGGGTTTGACTACGAGCAGTACTTC. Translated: CASSRTGFDYEQYF.

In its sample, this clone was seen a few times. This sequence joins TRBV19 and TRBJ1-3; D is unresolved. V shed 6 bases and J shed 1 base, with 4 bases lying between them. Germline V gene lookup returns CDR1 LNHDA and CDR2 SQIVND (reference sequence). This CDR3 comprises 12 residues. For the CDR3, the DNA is TGTGCCAGTAGATATTCTGGAAACACCATATATTTT. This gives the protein CASRYSGNTIYF.

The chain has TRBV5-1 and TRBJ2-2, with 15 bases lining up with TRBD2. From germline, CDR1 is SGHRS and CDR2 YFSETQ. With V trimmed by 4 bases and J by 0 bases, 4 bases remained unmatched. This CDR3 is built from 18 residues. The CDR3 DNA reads TGCGCCAGCAGCACGGGACTAGCGGGGGGCTCGAACACCGGGGAGCTGTTTTTT. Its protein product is CASSTGLAGGSNTGELFF.

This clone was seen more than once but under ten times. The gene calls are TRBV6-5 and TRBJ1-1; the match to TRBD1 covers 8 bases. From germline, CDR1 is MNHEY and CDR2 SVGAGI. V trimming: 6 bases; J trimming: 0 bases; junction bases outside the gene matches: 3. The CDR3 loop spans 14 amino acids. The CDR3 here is CASRGTGMNTEAFF. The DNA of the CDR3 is TGTGCCAGCAGGGGGACAGGAATGAACACTGAAGCTTTCTTT.

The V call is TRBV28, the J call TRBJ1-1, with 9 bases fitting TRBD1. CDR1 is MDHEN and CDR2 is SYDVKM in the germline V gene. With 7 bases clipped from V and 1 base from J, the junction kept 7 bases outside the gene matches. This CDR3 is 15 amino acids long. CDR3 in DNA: TGTGCCAGCAAAGAAGGGACAGGGAAGAACACTGAAGCTTTCTTT. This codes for CASKEGTGKNTEAFF.

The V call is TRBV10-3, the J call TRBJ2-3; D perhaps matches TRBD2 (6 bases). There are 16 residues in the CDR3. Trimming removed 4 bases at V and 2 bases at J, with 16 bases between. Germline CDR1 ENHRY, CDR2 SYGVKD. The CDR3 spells CAISGGLLLSTDTQYF. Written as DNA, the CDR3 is TGTGCCATCAGTGGGGGACTTCTTCTATCCACAGATACGCAGTATTTT.

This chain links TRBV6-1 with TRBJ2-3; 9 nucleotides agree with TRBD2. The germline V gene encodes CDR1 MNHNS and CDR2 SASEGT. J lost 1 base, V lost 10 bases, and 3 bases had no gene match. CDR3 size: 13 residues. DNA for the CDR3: TGTGCCACCAGGACTAGCGGCACAGATACGCAGTATTTT. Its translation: CATRTSGTDTQYF.

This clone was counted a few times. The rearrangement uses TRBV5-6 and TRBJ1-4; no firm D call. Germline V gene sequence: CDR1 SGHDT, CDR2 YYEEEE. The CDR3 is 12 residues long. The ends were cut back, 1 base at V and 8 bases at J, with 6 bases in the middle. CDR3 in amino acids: CASSLRGEKLFF. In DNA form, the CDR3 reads TGTGCCAGCAGCTTGCGCGGGGAAAAACTGTTTTTT.

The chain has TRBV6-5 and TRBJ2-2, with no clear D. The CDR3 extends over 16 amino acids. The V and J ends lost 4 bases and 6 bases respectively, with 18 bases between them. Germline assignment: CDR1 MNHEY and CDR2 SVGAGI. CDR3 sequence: CASSSLSRDRAGELFF. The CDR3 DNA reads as TGTGCCAGCAGTTCCCTTTCTCGAGATCGGGCCGGGGAGCTGTTTTTT.

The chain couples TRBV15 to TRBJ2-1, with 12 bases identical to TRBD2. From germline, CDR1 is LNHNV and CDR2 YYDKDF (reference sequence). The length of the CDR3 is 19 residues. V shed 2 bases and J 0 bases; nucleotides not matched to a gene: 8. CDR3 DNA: TGTGCCACCAGCAGAACGGGACTAGCGGGCGATAGCTCCTACAATGAGCAGTTCTTC. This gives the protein CATSRTGLAGDSSYNEQFF.

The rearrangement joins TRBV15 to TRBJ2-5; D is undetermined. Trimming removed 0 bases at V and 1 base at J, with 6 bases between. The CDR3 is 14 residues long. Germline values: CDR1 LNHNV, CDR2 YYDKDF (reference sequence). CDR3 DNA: TGTGCCACCAGCAGAGATGGCGGCCAAGAGACCCAGTACTTC. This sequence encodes CATSRDGGQETQYF.

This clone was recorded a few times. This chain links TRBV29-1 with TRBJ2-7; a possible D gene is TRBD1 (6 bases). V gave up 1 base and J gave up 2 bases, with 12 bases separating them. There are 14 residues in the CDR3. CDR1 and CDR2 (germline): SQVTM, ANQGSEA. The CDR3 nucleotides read TGCAGCGTTGAAGTCGGACAGACTCCCTACGAGCAGTACTTC. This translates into CSVEVGQTPYEQYF.

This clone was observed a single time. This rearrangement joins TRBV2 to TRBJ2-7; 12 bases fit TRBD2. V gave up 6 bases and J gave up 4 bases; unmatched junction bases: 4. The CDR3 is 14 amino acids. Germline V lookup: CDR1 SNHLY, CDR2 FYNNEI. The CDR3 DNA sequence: TGTGCCAGCAGGAGACTAGCGGGAGCATACGAGCAGTACTTC. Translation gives CASRRLAGAYEQYF.

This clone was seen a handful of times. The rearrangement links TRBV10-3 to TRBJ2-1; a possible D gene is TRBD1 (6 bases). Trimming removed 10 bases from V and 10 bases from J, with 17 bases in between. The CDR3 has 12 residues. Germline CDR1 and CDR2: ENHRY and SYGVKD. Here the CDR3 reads CANAEQGAEQFF. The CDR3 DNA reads TGTGCCAACGCGGAACAGGGCGCCGAGCAGTTCTTC.

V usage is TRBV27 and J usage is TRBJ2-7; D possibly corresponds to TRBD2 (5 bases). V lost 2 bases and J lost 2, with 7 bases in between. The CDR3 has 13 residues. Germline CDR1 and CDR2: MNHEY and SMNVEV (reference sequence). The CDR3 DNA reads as TGTGCCAGCAGTTTAGCGGGTACCTACGAGCAGTACTTC. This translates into CASSLAGTYEQYF.

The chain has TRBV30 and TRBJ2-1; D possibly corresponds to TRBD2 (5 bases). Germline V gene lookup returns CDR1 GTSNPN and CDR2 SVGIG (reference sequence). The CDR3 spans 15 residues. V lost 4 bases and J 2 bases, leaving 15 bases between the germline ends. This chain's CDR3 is CAWTPVDLTYNEQFF. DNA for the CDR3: TGTGCCTGGACCCCCGTGGACTTAACCTACAATGAGCAGTTCTTC.

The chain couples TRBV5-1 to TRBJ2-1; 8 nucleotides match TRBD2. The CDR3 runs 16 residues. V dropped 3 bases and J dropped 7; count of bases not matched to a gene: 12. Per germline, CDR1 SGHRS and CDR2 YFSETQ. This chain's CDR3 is CASSSLPAGDGNEQFF. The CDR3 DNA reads TGCGCCAGCAGCTCCCTACCAGCGGGAGACGGAAATGAGCAGTTCTTC.

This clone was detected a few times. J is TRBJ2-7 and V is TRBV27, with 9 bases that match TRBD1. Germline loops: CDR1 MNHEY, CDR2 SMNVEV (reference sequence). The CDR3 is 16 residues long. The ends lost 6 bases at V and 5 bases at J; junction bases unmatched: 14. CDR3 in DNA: TGTGCCAGCAGGCAAGACACCGGGACAGGGTTCCACGAGCAGTACTTC. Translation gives CASRQDTGTGFHEQYF.

The CDR3 loop reads CASSHRGSETQYF. DNA of the CDR3: TGTGCCAGCAGCCACAGGGGGAGCGAGACCCAGTACTTC. This chain joins TRBV6-5 and TRBJ2-5, with TRBD1 matching over 8 bases. V dropped 6 bases and J dropped 5; count of bases not matched to a gene: 5. The CDR3 extends over 13 amino acids. Germline V gene data show CDR1 as MNHEY and CDR2 as SVGAGI.

CDR3 sequence reads: CASSFTRGYTF. Written as DNA, the CDR3 is TGTGCCAGCAGTTTTACTAGGGGCTACACCTTC. The V and J genes are TRBV27 and TRBJ1-2; unclear D gene. This CDR3 comprises 11 residues. The V end lost 3 bases, the J end lost 8 bases, and 7 bases lay between the germline ends. Germline V gene lookup returns CDR1 MNHEY and CDR2 SMNVEV (reference sequence).

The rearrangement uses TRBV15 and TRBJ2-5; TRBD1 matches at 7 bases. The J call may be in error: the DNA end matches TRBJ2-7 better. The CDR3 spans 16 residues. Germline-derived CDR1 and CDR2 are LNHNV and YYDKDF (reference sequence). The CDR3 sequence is CATSDPRDRSSYEQYF. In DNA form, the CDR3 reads TGTGCCACCAGCGACCCCCGGGACAGAAGCTCCTACGAGCAGTACTTC.